The 15 T cell receptor beta chains below were found in one sample sequenced in a study of identical twins. TCRdb analysed the 5' RACE reads with MiXCR anew, one entry per CDR3 protein. The sample includes about 220,000 distinct CDR3 sequences, 7.5% seen only once; the top ten take about 2%. The same data also contributed to another study, on yellow fever vaccine responses in identical twins.

The sample taken for sequencing was memory (CD45RO+) T cells sorted from blood. These receptors all come from a woman aged 18-29 years in good health.

This clonotype was seen at least ten times. This rearrangement joins TRBV29-1 to TRBJ2-3, with 9 bases identical to TRBD2. V gave up 6 bases and J gave up 7 bases; unmatched junction bases: 5. The V gene's germline CDR1 is SQVTM and CDR2 ANQGSEA. The CDR3 has 12 amino acids. The CDR3, as DNA: TGCAGCGTGGGGACTAGCAGTTATACGCAGTATTTT. Amino acid sequence: CSVGTSSYTQYF.

This clonotype was counted ten times or more. This sequence joins TRBV12-3 or TRBV12-4 and TRBJ2-2; D gene unclear. This CDR3 has 15 amino acids. Trimming took 5 bases from V and 1 from J, leaving 11 bases between them. CDR3 nucleotides: TGTGCCAGCAGTCCAGTCAGTCTGAACACCGGGGAGCTGTTTTTT. Residues: CASSPVSLNTGELFF.

In the case of this clonotype: A much larger clone lies one base from this, so it may be a read error. The rearrangement uses TRBV5-6 and TRBJ2-1, with D perhaps TRBD2 (6 bases). The germline V gene has CDR1 SGHDT and CDR2 YYEEEE. The CDR3 is made up of 18 amino acids. The CDR3 DNA reads TGTACCAGCAGCTTGGAGGGACTCGGGGGAGGCTCCTACAATGAGCAGTTCTTC. This codes for CTSSLEGLGGGSYNEQFF. Filled out from reference TRBV5-6 and TRBJ2-1, the complete variable domain reads DAGVTQSPTHLIKTRGQQVTLRCSPKSGHDTVSWYQQALGQGPQFIFQYYEEEERQRGNFPDRFSGHQFPNYSSELNVNALLLGDSALYLCTSSLEGLGGGSYNEQFFGPGTRLTVL.

This clonotype has at least ten counts. V usage is TRBV2 and J usage is TRBJ2-5; 7 nucleotides match TRBD2. CDR1 is SNHLY, CDR2 FYNNEI, per germline. J was trimmed by 4 bases and V by 5 bases; bases with no gene match: 1. CDR3 length: 12 residues. CDR3 sequence reads: CASSPSGETQYF. CDR3 DNA sequence: TGTGCCAGCAGTCCTAGCGGAGAGACCCAGTACTTC.

Only one count was recorded for this clonotype. V is TRBV20-1 and J is TRBJ2-7; maybe TRBD2 (6 bases). V was pared by 3 bases and J by 6 bases, with 18 bases between. The CDR3 contains 14 residues. Per the germline V gene, CDR1 is DFQATT and CDR2 is SNEGSKA (reference sequence). CDR3 DNA: TGCAGTGCTAGGACCGGGACTGCACTTCTCGAGCAGTACTTC. Residues: CSARTGTALLEQYF.

There are a few counts of this clonotype. This sequence joins TRBV24-1 and TRBJ2-5; D gene unclear. Germline CDR1 KGHDR, CDR2 SFDVKD. This CDR3 contains 16 residues. Deletions cut 4 bases from V and 1 base from J, with 15 bases between. CDR3 DNA sequence: TGTGCCACCAGTGACTCCGGGTTCCGGAGCCAAGAGACCCAGTACTTC. It is translated as CATSDSGFRSQETQYF.

This clonotype was recorded at least ten times. V and J are TRBV5-1 and TRBJ2-7, with D possibly being TRBD1 (5 bases). From germline, CDR1 is SGHRS and CDR2 YFSETQ. This CDR3 comprises 18 residues. V gave up 4 bases and J gave up 0 bases, with 23 bases separating them. The CDR3 coding sequence is TGCGCCAGCAGCCCCGATTCATTACAGGCCTTGCTCTCCTACGAGCAGTACTTC. Amino acid sequence: CASSPDSLQALLSYEQYF.

The chain carries TRBV4-2 and TRBJ2-5; 15 bases match TRBD2. The J segment lost 2 bases and the V segment lost 4 bases, leaving 8 bases of the junction unmatched. CDR1 is LGHNA and CDR2 is YNFKEQ in the germline V gene. The CDR3 sequence is 18 residues long. Here the CDR3 reads CASSPGTGTSGGQETQYF. CDR3 DNA: TGTGCCAGCAGCCCCGGGACAGGGACTAGCGGGGGGCAAGAGACCCAGTACTTC.

In this sample, this clonotype turned up a few times. V gene TRBV5-1 combines with J gene TRBJ2-2, with TRBD2 matching over 9 bases. The CDR3 has 16 residues. J gave up 6 bases and V 2 bases, and 8 bases lay outside the gene matches. From germline, CDR1 is SGHRS and CDR2 YFSETQ. The CDR3 DNA reads TGCGCCAGCAGCTTCCGAAGTAGCGGGAGTCCCGGGGAGCTGTTTTTT. Translating it yields CASSFRSSGSPGELFF.

V usage is TRBV2 and J usage is TRBJ1-6; 7 bases are a match to TRBD1. Germline V gene sequence: CDR1 SNHLY, CDR2 FYNNEI. This CDR3 has 13 residues. With 7 bases clipped from V and 8 bases from J, the junction kept 5 bases outside the gene matches. The CDR3 reads CASKRGGDSPLHF. The CDR3 nucleotides are TGTGCCAGCAAGAGAGGGGGCGATTCACCCCTCCACTTT.

This clonotype has ten or more counts. J is TRBJ2-3 and V is TRBV29-1, with unresolved D. Trimming left V 3 bases short and J 4 bases short, with 5 bases between. This CDR3 contains 11 residues. CDR1 SQVTM and CDR2 ANQGSEA come from the germline V gene. The CDR3 is CSVDVADTQYF. CDR3 coding DNA: TGCAGCGTTGACGTGGCAGATACGCAGTATTTT.

In its sample, this clonotype was seen many times. The rearrangement links TRBV4-3 to TRBJ1-2; D is uncertain. The CDR3 length is 13 residues. Germline V gives CDR1 LGHNA, CDR2 YSLEER. V gave up 0 bases and J gave up 7 bases, with 9 bases separating them. The CDR3 region has the DNA TGCGCCAGCAGCCAAGATCTCGTCAGTGGCTACACCTTC. It specifies CASSQDLVSGYTF.

This clonotype was seen more than once but under ten times. The V call is TRBV5-8, the J call TRBJ1-2; D is ambiguous. Germline V gene lookup returns CDR1 SGHTS and CDR2 YDEGEE. There are 17 residues in the CDR3. The V end lost 4 bases, the J end lost 4 bases, and 23 bases lay between the germline ends. CDR3 protein: CASSLGDESWASYGYTF. The CDR3 region has the DNA TGTGCCAGCAGCCTGGGAGACGAATCCTGGGCTAGCTATGGCTACACCTTC.

This clonotype was seen repeatedly, ten times or more. The chain is built from TRBV12-3 or TRBV12-4 and TRBJ2-1; 7 nucleotides match TRBD2. The J segment lost 2 bases and the V segment lost 2 bases, leaving 6 bases of the junction unmatched. The CDR3 totals 16 residues. CDR3 in amino acids: CASSLHAGVPYNEQFF. Written as DNA, the CDR3 is TGTGCCAGCAGTTTACATGCGGGAGTCCCCTACAATGAGCAGTTCTTC.

This clonotype was observed a few times. The V gene is TRBV7-9, the J gene TRBJ2-7; D is unresolved. The CDR3 is 13 residues long. Germline V gene data show CDR1 as SEHNR and CDR2 as FQNEAQ (reference sequence). With 3 bases removed from V and 3 bases from J, the gap between germline ends came to 9 bases. CDR3 DNA sequence: TGTGCCAGCAGCTTGGGCATGGACTACGAGCAGTACTTC. Translating it yields CASSLGMDYEQYF.